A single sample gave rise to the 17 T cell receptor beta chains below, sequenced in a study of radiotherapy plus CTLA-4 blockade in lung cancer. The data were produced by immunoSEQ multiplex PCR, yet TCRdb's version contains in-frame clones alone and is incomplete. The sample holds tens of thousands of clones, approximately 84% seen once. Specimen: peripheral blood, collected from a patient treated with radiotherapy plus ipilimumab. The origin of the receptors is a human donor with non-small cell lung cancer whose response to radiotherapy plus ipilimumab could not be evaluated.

The CDR3 spells CASSFFGTSGKSGTYEQYF. In DNA form, the CDR3 reads TGTGCCAGCAGTTTTTTCGGGACTAGCGGGAAGTCGGGAACCTACGAGCAGTACTTC. The chain has TRBV28 and TRBJ2-7; 13 nucleotides align to TRBD2. The CDR3 has 19 residues. The V and J ends lost 3 bases and 2 bases, in that order; junction bases with no gene match: 13. The germline V gene has CDR1 MDHEN and CDR2 SYDVKM.

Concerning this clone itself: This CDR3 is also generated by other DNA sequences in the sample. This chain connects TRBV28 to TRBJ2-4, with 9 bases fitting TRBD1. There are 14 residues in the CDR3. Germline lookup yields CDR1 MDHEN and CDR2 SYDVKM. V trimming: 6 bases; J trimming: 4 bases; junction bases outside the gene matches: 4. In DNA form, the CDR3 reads TGTGCCAGCAGACCCGGGACAGGGAAAAACATTCAGTACTTC. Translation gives CASRPGTGKNIQYF.

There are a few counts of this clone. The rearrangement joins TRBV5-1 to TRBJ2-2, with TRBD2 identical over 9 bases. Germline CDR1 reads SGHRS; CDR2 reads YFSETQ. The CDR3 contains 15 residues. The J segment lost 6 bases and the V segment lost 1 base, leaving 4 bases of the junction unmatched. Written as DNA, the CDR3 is TGCGCCAGCAGCTTGCTGATAGCGGGAGCCGGGGAGCTGTTTTTT. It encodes CASSLLIAGAGELFF.

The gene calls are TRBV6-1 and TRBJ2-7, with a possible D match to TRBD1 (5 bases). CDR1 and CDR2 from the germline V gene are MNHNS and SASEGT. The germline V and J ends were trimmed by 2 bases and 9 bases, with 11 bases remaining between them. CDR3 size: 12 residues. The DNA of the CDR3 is TGTGCCAGCAGTGAATTCAGGGTCGGGCAGTACTTC. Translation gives CASSEFRVGQYF.

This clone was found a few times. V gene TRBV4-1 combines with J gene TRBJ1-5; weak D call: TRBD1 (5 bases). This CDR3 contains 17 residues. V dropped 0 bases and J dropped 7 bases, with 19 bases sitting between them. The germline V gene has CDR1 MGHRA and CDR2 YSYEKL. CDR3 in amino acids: CASSQEAGPGVRQPQHF. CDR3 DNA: TGCGCCAGCAGCCAAGAGGCCGGGCCGGGGGTACGGCAGCCCCAGCATTTT.

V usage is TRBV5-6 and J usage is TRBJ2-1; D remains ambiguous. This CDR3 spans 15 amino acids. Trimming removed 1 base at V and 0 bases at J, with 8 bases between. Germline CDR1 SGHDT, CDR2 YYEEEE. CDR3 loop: CASSLRVSSYNEQFF. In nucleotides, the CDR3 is TGTGCCAGCAGCTTGCGGGTCAGCTCCTACAATGAGCAGTTCTTC.

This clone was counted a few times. The CDR3 sequence: CASSGRDRYYGYTF. Here the CDR3 DNA reads TGTGCCAGCAGCGGTCGGGACAGGTACTATGGCTACACCTTC. The V and J genes are TRBV7-2 and TRBJ1-2, with 8 bases fitting TRBD1. The CDR3 is 14 residues long. V was pared by 5 bases and J by 3 bases, with 5 bases of the junction left unmatched. Germline CDR1 SGHTA, CDR2 FQGNSA.

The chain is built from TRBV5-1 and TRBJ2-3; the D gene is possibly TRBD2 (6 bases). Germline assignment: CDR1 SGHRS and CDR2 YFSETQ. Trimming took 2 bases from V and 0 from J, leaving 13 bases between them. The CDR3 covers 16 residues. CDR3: CASSLDTSPSTDTQYF. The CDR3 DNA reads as TGCGCCAGCAGCTTAGATACTAGCCCGAGCACAGATACGCAGTATTTT.

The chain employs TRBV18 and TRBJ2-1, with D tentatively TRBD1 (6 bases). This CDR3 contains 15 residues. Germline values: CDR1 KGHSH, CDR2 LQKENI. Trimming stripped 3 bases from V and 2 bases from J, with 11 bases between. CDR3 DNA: TGTGCCAGCTCACCCCTAACAGGGACCTACAATGAGCAGTTCTTC. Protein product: CASSPLTGTYNEQFF.

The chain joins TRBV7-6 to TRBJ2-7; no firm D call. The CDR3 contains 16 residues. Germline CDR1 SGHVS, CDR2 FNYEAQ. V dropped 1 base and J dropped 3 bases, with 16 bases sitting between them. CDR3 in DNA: TGTGCCAGCAGCTTAGGGGCGCCCCAACGATACTACGAGCAGTACTTC. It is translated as CASSLGAPQRYYEQYF.

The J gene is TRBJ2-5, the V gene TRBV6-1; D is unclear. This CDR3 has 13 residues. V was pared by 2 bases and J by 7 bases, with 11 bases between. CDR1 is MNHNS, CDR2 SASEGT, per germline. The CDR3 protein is CASSEQAPGTQYF. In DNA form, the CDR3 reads TGTGCCAGCAGTGAACAGGCCCCAGGGACCCAGTACTTC.

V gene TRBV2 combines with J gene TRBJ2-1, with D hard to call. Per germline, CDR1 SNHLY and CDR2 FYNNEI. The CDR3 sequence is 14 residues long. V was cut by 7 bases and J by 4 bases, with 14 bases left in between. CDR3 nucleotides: TGTGCCAGCATGTCGGAGCGAGTTTACAATGAGCAGTTCTTC. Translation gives CASMSERVYNEQFF.

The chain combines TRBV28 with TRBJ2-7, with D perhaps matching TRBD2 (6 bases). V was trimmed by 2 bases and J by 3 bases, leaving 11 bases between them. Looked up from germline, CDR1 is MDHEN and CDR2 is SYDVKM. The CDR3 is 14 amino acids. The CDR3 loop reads CASSLASSVYEQYF. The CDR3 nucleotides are TGTGCCAGCAGTTTAGCGTCTAGCGTCTACGAGCAGTACTTC.

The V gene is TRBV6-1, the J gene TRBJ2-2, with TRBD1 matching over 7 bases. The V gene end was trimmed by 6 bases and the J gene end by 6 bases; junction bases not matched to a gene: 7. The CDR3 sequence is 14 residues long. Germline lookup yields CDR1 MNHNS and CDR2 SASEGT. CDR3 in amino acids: CASRDTGQSGELFF. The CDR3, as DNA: TGTGCCAGCAGGGACACGGGACAGTCCGGGGAGCTGTTTTTT.

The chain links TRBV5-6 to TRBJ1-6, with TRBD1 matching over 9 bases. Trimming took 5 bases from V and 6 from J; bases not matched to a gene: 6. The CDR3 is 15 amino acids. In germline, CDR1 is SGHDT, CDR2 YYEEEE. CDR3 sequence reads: CASSMDRGGNSPLHF. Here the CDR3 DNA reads TGTGCCAGCAGTATGGACAGGGGAGGTAATTCACCCCTCCACTTT.

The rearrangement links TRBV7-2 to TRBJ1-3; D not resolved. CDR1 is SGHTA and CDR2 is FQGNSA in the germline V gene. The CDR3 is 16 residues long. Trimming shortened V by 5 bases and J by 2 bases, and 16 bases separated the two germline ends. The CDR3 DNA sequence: TGTGCCAGCAGCAGCGGGCCTCAGGTCCCTGGAAACACCATATATTTT. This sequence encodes CASSSGPQVPGNTIYF. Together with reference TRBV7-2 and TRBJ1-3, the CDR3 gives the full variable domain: GAGVSQSPSNKVTEKGKDVELRCDPISGHTALYWYRQSLGQGLEFLIYFQGNSAPDKSGLPSDRFSAERTGGSVSTLTIQRTQQEDSAVYLCASSSGPQVPGNTIYFGEGSWLTVV.

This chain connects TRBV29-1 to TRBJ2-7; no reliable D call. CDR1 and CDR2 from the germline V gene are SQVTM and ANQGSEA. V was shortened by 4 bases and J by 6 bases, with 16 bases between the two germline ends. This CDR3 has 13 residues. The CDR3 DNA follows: TGCAGCGTTGTATACCGTGCCTCCGGCGAGCAGTACTTC. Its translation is CSVVYRASGEQYF.